The 22 T cell receptor beta chains below were found in one sample sequenced in a study of regulatory T cells in long-lasting Graves disease. Time point noted: persistent/refractory GD, antithyroid drugs over 5 years with positive TRAb. The authors made the TCR library using RNA they extracted from PBMCs. iRepertoire HTBI primers and Arm-PCR of CDR3 regions built TCR beta libraries. TCRdb used MiXCR to reprocess the multiplex PCR reads, holding one entry per CDR3 protein. The sample has about 660,000 distinct CDR3 sequences; 25% to 35% are singletons. The sample in question was peripheral blood mononuclear cells (PBMCs), obtained when the disease was refractory, from a patient treated with antithyroid drugs. These receptors all come from a female donor with Graves disease.

The chain employs TRBV5-1 and TRBJ1-6, with D tentatively TRBD1 (6 bases). The length of the CDR3 is 16 residues. The germline CDR1 and CDR2 sequences are SGHRS and YFSETQ. Trimming left V 4 bases short and J 4 bases short, with 15 bases between. The CDR3 nucleotides read TGCGCCAGCAGCCTCCGCGGACAGAATTATAATTCACCCCTCCACTTT. Its translation is CASSLRGQNYNSPLHF. Drawing the rest from reference TRBV5-1 and TRBJ1-6, the complete variable domain is KAGVTQTPRYLIKTRGQQVTLSCSPISGHRSVSWYQQTPGQGLQFLFEYFSETQRNKGNFPGRFSGRQFSNSRSEMNVSTLELGDSALYLCASSLRGQNYNSPLHFGNGTRLTVT.

This clonotype was observed many times. The rearrangement uses TRBV12-5 and TRBJ2-5; 9 nucleotides agree with TRBD1. Germline values: CDR1 LGHNT, CDR2 FRNRAP. CDR3 length: 15 residues. J lost 5 bases, V lost 0 bases, and 4 bases had no gene match. The CDR3: CASGLVGTGSETQYF. The CDR3 nucleotides read TGTGCTAGTGGTTTGGTAGGGACAGGGTCCGAGACCCAGTACTTC.

This clonotype showed up just a few times. The V call is TRBV20-1, the J call TRBJ2-7, with 9 positions matching TRBD2. Looked up from germline, CDR1 is DFQATT and CDR2 is SNEGSKA (reference sequence). The CDR3 spans 13 residues. V was clipped by 7 bases and J by 4 bases; unmatched bases: 8. CDR3 coding DNA: TGCAGTGGTACGACTAGCGGACCATACGAGCAGTACTTC. Translated: CSGTTSGPYEQYF.

V is TRBV10-3 and J is TRBJ2-5; D is uncertain. The CDR3 length is 12 residues. V gave up 10 bases and J gave up 5 bases, with 14 bases separating them. The germline gives CDR1 ENHRY, CDR2 SYGVKD. CDR3 in DNA: TGTGCCACAAAAGACCCAATGGAGACCCAGTACTTC. Protein: CATKDPMETQYF.

Note on this clonotype: This sequence may be a read error, since a much larger clone differs from it by one base. The chain uses TRBV11-2 and TRBJ2-2; 7 bases are a match to TRBD1. The CDR3 sequence is 16 residues long. Germline CDR1 SGHAT, CDR2 FQNNGV. This CDR3 is CASSFNRGLGTGELLF. The CDR3 bases are TGTGCCAGCAGCTTTAACAGGGGTCTAGGAACCGGGGAGCTGCTTTTT.

This clonotype was found a few times. This chain links TRBV6-1 with TRBJ1-3; the D is unclear. The V gene lost 10 bases and the J gene lost 0 bases, with 13 bases spanning the gap. Looked up from germline, CDR1 is MNHNS and CDR2 is SASEGT. This CDR3 is built from 14 residues. CDR3 nucleotides: TGTGCCACCTCCAGAGGCAGCTCTGGAAACACCATATATTTT. This codes for CATSRGSSGNTIYF.

The chain combines TRBV6-1 with TRBJ1-5, with D perhaps matching TRBD1 (5 bases). The CDR3 contains 15 residues. CDR1 is MNHNS and CDR2 is SASEGT in the germline V gene. Trimming removed 4 bases at V and 7 bases at J, with 17 bases between. In DNA form, the CDR3 reads TGTGCCAGCAGTGGTGGTCCAGGGAGGCGACAGCCCCAGCATTTT. Translation gives CASSGGPGRRQPQHF.

This clonotype was counted a few times. The chain combines TRBV12-3 or TRBV12-4 with TRBJ2-2; perhaps TRBD2 as D (6 bases). V shed 3 bases and J shed 4 bases, with 15 bases lying between them. The CDR3 totals 16 residues. The CDR3 protein is CASSFGAGTFTGELFF. DNA for the CDR3: TGTGCCAGCAGTTTCGGTGCGGGGACCTTCACCGGGGAGCTGTTTTTT.

The chain has TRBV6-2 or TRBV6-3 and TRBJ2-3, with 8 bases fitting TRBD2. The CDR3 contains 12 residues. Germline CDR1 reads MNHEY; CDR2 reads SVGEGT. The V segment lost 5 bases and the J segment 14 bases; nucleotides outside the gene matches: 9. The CDR3 nucleotides read TGTGCCAGCAGTGAAGGGGGACTAGTTGCGTATTTT. Its translation is CASSEGGLVAYF.

The V and J genes are TRBV28 and TRBJ1-4; a weak D match, TRBD1 (5 bases). Per germline, CDR1 MDHEN and CDR2 SYDVKM. Trimming took 4 bases from V and 0 from J, leaving 12 bases between them. The CDR3 extends over 16 amino acids. CDR3 DNA sequence: TGTGCCAGCAGTTCATCGGCGACAGCAACTAATGAAAAACTGTTTTTT. Translated: CASSSSATATNEKLFF.

This clonotype occurred once. The CDR3 bases are TGTGCCATCGGGGAAACAGGGTCGGGCTATGGCTACACCTTC. Residues: CAIGETGSGYGYTF. The V call is TRBV10-3, the J call TRBJ1-2; tentatively, D is TRBD1 (6 bases). CDR1 is ENHRY and CDR2 is SYGVKD in the germline V gene. The V and J ends lost 8 bases and 4 bases respectively, with 17 bases between them. The CDR3 has 14 residues.

This clonotype was seen more than once but under ten times. V gene TRBV5-1 combines with J gene TRBJ2-5; 7 bases map to TRBD1. CDR1 is SGHRS, CDR2 YFSETQ, per germline. The CDR3 runs 16 residues. Losses at the gene ends were 0 bases for V and 2 bases for J; bases not matched to a gene: 7. This CDR3 is CASSLVTRGRQETQYF. The DNA for the CDR3 is TGCGCCAGCAGCTTGGTGACAAGGGGGCGACAAGAGACCCAGTACTTC.

This chain uses TRBV19 with TRBJ1-2, with D possibly being TRBD1 (5 bases). V gave up 0 bases and J gave up 5 bases, with 13 bases separating them. The length of the CDR3 is 15 residues. In germline, CDR1 is LNHDA, CDR2 SQIVND (reference sequence). The CDR3 nucleotides read TGTGCCAGTAGTATAGAGGAGGGGTCTTTTTATGGCTACACCTTC. It is translated as CASSIEEGSFYGYTF.

This clonotype has just one count. A read error may explain this, as a much larger clone is one base away. The gene calls are TRBV6-5 and TRBJ1-1; D remains unclear. This CDR3 has 16 residues. Germline assignment: CDR1 MNHEY and CDR2 SVGAGI. The CDR3 is CASSYSRSSLGTEASF. In DNA, the CDR3 is TGTGCCAGCAGTTACTCGAGGTCCAGCCTCGGCACTGAAGCTTCCTTT.

This clonotype was counted only a few times. CDR3 in amino acids: CASRENQPQHF. In DNA form, the CDR3 reads TGTGCCAGCAGGGAAAATCAGCCCCAGCATTTT. V gene TRBV6-1 combines with J gene TRBJ1-5; D ambiguous. CDR1 is MNHNS and CDR2 is SASEGT in the germline V gene. This CDR3 spans 11 amino acids. Trimming removed 6 bases from V and 4 bases from J, with 4 bases in between.

This rearrangement joins TRBV3-1 to TRBJ1-2; D not certain. The CDR3 runs 12 residues. V shed 2 bases and J shed 8 bases, with 9 bases lying between them. Germline CDR1 LGHDT, CDR2 YNNKEL (reference sequence). For the CDR3, the DNA is TGTGCCAGCAGCCAATTCTCTGGAGGCTACACCTTC. Translation gives CASSQFSGGYTF. Based on the CDR3 plus reference TRBV3-1 and TRBJ1-2, the full variable domain is DTAVSQTPKYLVTQMGNDKSIKCEQNLGHDTMYWYKQDSKKFLKIMFSYNNKELIINETVPNRFSPKSPDKAHLNLHINSLELGDSAVYFCASSQFSGGYTFGSGTRLTVV.

The rearrangement uses TRBV10-3 and TRBJ2-3; either TRBD1 or TRBD2 may fit D (6 bases each). Germline CDR1 ENHRY, CDR2 SYGVKD. This CDR3 has 16 residues. V lost 0 bases to trimming and J lost 4 bases, with 14 bases between them. The CDR3 bases are TGTGCCATCAGTGAGTCGGAGCGGAGGGGGGCAGATACGCAGTATTTT. The encoded protein is CAISESERRGADTQYF.

This clonotype has at least ten counts. V usage is TRBV6-1 and J usage is TRBJ2-7, with D unclear. This CDR3 is built from 13 residues. The V end lost 8 bases, the J end lost 2 bases, and 13 bases lay between the germline ends. Germline lookup yields CDR1 MNHNS and CDR2 SASEGT. Here the CDR3 reads CASLKLITYEQYF. In nucleotides, the CDR3 is TGTGCCAGCCTCAAGTTGATCACCTACGAGCAGTACTTC.

This clonotype was found many times. The rearrangement uses TRBV28 and TRBJ1-3, with D unclear. This CDR3 contains 14 residues. CDR1 is MDHEN, CDR2 SYDVKM, per germline. V lost 6 bases and J 2 bases, leaving 11 bases between the germline ends. In DNA form, the CDR3 reads TGTGCCAGCAGGCTCTCCGGCCCTGGAAACACCATATATTTT. This translates into CASRLSGPGNTIYF.

This clonotype was seen many times. For the CDR3, the DNA is TGCAGCGTTGGAGAAGAGACCCAGTACTTC. This encodes CSVGEETQYF. V and J are TRBV29-1 and TRBJ2-5; D not resolved. This CDR3 spans 10 amino acids. Trimming pared 4 bases from V and 3 bases from J, leaving 3 bases between. Germline V gene sequence: CDR1 SQVTM, CDR2 ANQGSEA.

V usage is TRBV15 and J usage is TRBJ1-4; no clear D. The CDR3 covers 14 residues. Trimming cost V 3 bases and J 5 bases, with 10 bases left between them. In germline, CDR1 is LNHNV, CDR2 YYDKDF (reference sequence). The DNA for the CDR3 is TGTGCCACCAGCAGGGAGGACCCAAATGAAAAACTGTTTTTT. It yields the protein CATSREDPNEKLFF. The whole variable domain, remainder taken from reference TRBV15 and TRBJ1-4, is DAMVIQNPRYQVTQFGKPVTLSCSQTLNHNVMYWYQQKSSQAPKLLFHYYDKDFNNEADTPDNFQSRRPNTSFCFLDIRSPGLGDTAMYLCATSREDPNEKLFFGSGTQLSVL.

The chain uses TRBV9 and TRBJ2-7; tentative D call: TRBD2 (5 bases). V shed 4 bases and J shed 2 bases, with 13 bases lying between them. CDR1 and CDR2 (germline): SGDLS, YYNGEE. The CDR3 consists of 14 residues. CDR3 coding DNA: TGTGCCAGCAGCCCCCAGATGGGAGCCTACGAGCAGTACTTC. Amino acid sequence: CASSPQMGAYEQYF.